This entry features one T cell receptor beta chain sequence. The entry originates in a study of blood T cell repertoires in COVID-19. In the study overall: From the United States, Italy and Spain came samples of acute and convalescent COVID-19. From T cells, B-cell-depleted T cells, or PBMCs came the material, which was cDNA or gDNA.

V was clipped by 2 bases and J by 6 bases, with 16 bases between them. Per germline, CDR1 SGHVS and CDR2 FQNEAQ. The CDR3 length is 15 residues. As processed by the authors: From reference gene primer amplification, estimates of nucleated cell counts were derived. Assay used: immunoSEQ multiplex PCR; TCRdb lists only in-frame clones, some missing. Clonal size and the V and J genes are those of that table, whereas D and trimming came from the DNA. The sample has fewer than 15,000 clones, 84% seen once; the top ten hold about 30%. The specimen was peripheral blood. This rearrangement joins TRBV7-8 to TRBJ1-2; TRBD1 is a possible D gene (5 bases). The TCR was taken from a man aged 45-65 years with active COVID-19. CDR3 sequence: CASSLLSRVLNGYTF. DNA for the CDR3: TGTGCCAGCAGCTTACTAAGCAGGGTTTTGAATGGCTACACCTTC.